These 4 T cell receptor beta chains share one sample of origin, sequenced in a study of blood T cell repertoires in COVID-19. The repertoire was sequenced with immunoSEQ multiplex PCR; TCRdb's copy has only in-frame clones and lacks some. The table lists 250,000 to 300,000 clones, around four fifths of them singletons, with around 6% in the top ten. Sample: peripheral blood. The receptors stem from a man at least 80 years old with acute or convalescent COVID-19.

CDR3 sequence reads: CASSQDLKSGYGTGELFF. The CDR3 DNA is TGCGCCAGCAGCCAAGATCTGAAGTCGGGTTACGGCACCGGGGAGCTGTTTTTT. The chain uses TRBV4-1 and TRBJ2-2; no firm D call. Per the germline V gene, CDR1 is MGHRA and CDR2 is YSYEKL. V lost 0 bases and J 4 bases, leaving 18 bases between the germline ends. The CDR3 contains 18 residues.

For the CDR3, the DNA is TGCGCCAGCAGTTCTGAGGCAGGGAGGACTGAAGCTTTCTTT. This gives the protein CASSSEAGRTEAFF. The gene calls are TRBV5-1 and TRBJ1-1, with D possibly TRBD1 on 5 matching bases. The CDR3 loop spans 14 amino acids. Looked up from germline, CDR1 is SGHRS and CDR2 is YFSETQ. With 5 bases removed from V and 5 bases from J, the gap between germline ends came to 16 bases.

The genes are TRBV19 and TRBJ2-7, with TRBD2 matching over 8 bases. Trimming took 6 bases from V and 0 from J; bases not matched to a gene: 10. The CDR3 consists of 16 residues. Germline V gives CDR1 LNHDA, CDR2 SQIVND (reference sequence). The CDR3, as DNA: TGTGCCAGTAGCCCCATGAGCGGGGGTACCTCCTACGAGCAGTACTTC. Translating gives CASSPMSGGTSYEQYF.

The chain uses TRBV2 and TRBJ1-2; 7 bases are shared with TRBD1. CDR3 size: 14 residues. Germline-derived CDR1 and CDR2 are SNHLY and FYNNEI. V shed 6 bases, J shed 4 bases, and the junction held 8 bases outside the gene matches. The CDR3 here is CASRGVGTAYGYTF. The CDR3 nucleotides read TGTGCCAGCAGGGGGGTCGGGACAGCCTATGGCTACACCTTC.